What follows is one T cell receptor beta chain and its context. The antigen is unknown. One entry per CDR3 protein, called by TCRdb with MiXCR from the 5' RACE reads. There are around 1.7 million distinct CDR3 sequences in the sample; about 30% occur only once, and 0.25% to 0.3% lies in the top ten. These data belong to a study of identical twins. General study results and limits: In beta out-of-frame sequences, the excess sharing between twins was weaker.

Germline values: CDR1 SGHTS, CDR2 YDEGEE. The CDR3 has 15 amino acids. The V segment lost 6 bases and the J segment 5 bases; nucleotides outside the gene matches: 8. This clonotype was sampled from a newborn girl in good health. Sequencing used cord blood. The chain employs TRBV5-8 and TRBJ2-1; 10 nucleotides align to TRBD1. The CDR3 bases are TGTGCCAGCATGACGGGGACAGGGGCAGACAATGAGCAGTTCTTC. As protein: CASMTGTGADNEQFF.